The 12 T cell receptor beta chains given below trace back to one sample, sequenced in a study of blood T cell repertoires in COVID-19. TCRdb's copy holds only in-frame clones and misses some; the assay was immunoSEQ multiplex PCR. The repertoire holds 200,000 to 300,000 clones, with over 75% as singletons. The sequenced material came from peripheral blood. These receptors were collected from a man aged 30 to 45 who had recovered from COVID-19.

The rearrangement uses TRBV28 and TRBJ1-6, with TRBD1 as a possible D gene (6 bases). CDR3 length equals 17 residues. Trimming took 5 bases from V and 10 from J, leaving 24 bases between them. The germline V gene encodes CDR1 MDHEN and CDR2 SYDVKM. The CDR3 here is CASSPSTGTLRRSPLHF. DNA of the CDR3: TGTGCCAGCAGTCCCTCTACCGGGACATTGAGGAGGTCACCCCTCCACTTT.

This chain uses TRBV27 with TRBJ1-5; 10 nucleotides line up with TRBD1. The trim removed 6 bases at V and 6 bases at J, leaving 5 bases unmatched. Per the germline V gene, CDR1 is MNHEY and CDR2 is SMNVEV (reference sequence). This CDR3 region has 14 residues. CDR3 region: CASRWTGGGQPQHF. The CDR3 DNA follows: TGTGCCAGCAGGTGGACAGGGGGAGGTCAGCCCCAGCATTTT.

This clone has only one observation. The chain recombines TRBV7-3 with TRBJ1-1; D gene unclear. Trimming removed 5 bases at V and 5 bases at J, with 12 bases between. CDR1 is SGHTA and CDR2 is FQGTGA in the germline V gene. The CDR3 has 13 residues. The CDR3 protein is CASSQWEGTEAFF. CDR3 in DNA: TGTGCCAGCAGCCAATGGGAGGGAACTGAAGCTTTCTTT. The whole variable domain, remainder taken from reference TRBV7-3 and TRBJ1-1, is GAGVSQTPSNKVTEKGKYVELRCDPISGHTALYWYRQSLGQGPEFLIYFQGTGAADDSGLPNDRFFAVRPEGSVSTLKIQRTERGDSAVYLCASSQWEGTEAFFGQGTRLTVV.

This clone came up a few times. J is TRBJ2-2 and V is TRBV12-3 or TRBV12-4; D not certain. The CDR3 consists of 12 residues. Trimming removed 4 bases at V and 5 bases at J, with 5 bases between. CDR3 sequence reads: CASSSGTGELFF. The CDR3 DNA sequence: TGTGCCAGCAGTTCCGGTACCGGGGAGCTGTTTTTT.

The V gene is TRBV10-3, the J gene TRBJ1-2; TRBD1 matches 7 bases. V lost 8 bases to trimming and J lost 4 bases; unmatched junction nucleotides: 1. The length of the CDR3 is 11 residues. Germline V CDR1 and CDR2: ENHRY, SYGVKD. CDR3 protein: CAIGTVYGYTF. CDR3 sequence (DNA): TGTGCCATCGGGACAGTCTATGGCTACACCTTC.

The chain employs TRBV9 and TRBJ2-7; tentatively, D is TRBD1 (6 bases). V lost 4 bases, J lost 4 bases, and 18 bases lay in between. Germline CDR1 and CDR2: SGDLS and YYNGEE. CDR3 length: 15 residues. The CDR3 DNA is TGTGCCAGCAGCTCTCAGGGGCAGCCTATTTACGAGCAGTACGTC. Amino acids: CASSSQGQPIYEQYV.

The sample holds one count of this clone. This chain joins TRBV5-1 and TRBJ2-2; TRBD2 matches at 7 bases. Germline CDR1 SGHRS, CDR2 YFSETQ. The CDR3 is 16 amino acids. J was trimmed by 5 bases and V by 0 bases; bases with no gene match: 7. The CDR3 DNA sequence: TGCGCCAGCAGCTTGGCTCGCGGGGGAGGGACCGGGGAGCTGTTTTTT. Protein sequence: CASSLARGGGTGELFF. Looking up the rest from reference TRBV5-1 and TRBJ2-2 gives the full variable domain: KAGVTQTPRYLIKTRGQQVTLSCSPISGHRSVSWYQQTPGQGLQFLFEYFSETQRNKGNFPGRFSGRQFSNSRSEMNVSTLELGDSALYLCASSLARGGGTGELFFGEGSRLTVL.

The CDR3 nucleotides are TGTGCCACCCAGCACGCCAGGGAGCAGTTCTTC. Its translation is CATQHAREQFF. This chain joins TRBV6-5 and TRBJ2-1, with no clear D. The V gene lost 10 bases and the J gene lost 10 bases, with 14 bases spanning the gap. The CDR3 runs 11 residues. From germline, CDR1 is MNHEY and CDR2 SVGAGI.

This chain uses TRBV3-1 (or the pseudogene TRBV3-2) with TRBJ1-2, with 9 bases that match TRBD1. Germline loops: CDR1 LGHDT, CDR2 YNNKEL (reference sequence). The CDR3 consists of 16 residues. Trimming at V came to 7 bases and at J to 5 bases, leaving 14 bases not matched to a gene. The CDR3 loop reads CASTRSTGGNLYGYTF. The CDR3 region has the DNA TGTGCCAGCACCAGATCCACAGGGGGCAATCTTTATGGCTACACCTTC.

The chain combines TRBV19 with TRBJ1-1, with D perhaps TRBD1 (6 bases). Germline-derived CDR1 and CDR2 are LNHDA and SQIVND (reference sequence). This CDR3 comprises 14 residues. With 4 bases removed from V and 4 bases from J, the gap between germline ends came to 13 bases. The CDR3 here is CASSRPGVATEAFF. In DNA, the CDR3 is TGTGCCAGTAGTAGACCAGGGGTTGCCACTGAAGCTTTCTTT.

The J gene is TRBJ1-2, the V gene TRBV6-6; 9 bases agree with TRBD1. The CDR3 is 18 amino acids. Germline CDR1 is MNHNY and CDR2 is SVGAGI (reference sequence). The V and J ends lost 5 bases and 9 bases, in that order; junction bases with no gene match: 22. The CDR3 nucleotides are TGTGCCAGCAGTCTTAAGGGACAGGGCTTAACCCGGCAGGGGAGCTACACCTTC. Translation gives CASSLKGQGLTRQGSYTF.

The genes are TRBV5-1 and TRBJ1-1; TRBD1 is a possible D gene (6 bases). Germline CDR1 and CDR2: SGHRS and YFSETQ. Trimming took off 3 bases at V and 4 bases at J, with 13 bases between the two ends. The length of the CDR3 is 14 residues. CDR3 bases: TGCGCCAGCAGCTCGGACTTGGGGGCCACTGAAGCTTTCTTT. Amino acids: CASSSDLGATEAFF.